The 26 T cell receptor beta chains below come from one sample, sequenced in a study of blood T cell repertoires in COVID-19. Some clones are missing from TCRdb's copy, which holds only in-frame ones; the method was immunoSEQ multiplex PCR. This table holds 95,000 to 100,000 clones, less than 85% found once. Input material: peripheral blood. These receptor sequences come from a woman aged 70 to 79 with active or convalescent COVID-19.

This clone was seen just once. The rearrangement links TRBV19 to TRBJ2-5; 9 bases fit TRBD2. Losses at the gene ends were 6 bases for V and 1 base for J; bases not matched to a gene: 3. Germline assignment: CDR1 LNHDA and CDR2 SQIVND (reference sequence). The CDR3 loop spans 14 amino acids. In nucleotides, the CDR3 is TGTGCCAGTAGCGTTAGCGGGAGCCAAGAGACCCAGTACTTC. Translating gives CASSVSGSQETQYF.

The V gene is TRBV30, the J gene TRBJ2-3; 10 bases fit TRBD2. The CDR3 is 15 residues long. V lost 2 bases and J lost 5; bases outside the gene matches: 7. The V gene's germline CDR1 is GTSNPN and CDR2 SVGIG (reference sequence). The CDR3 coding sequence is TGTGCCTGGAGTTCCGGGACTAGCGTCGGAGATACGCAGTATTTT. Its translation: CAWSSGTSVGDTQYF.

This chain connects TRBV19 to TRBJ1-5, with D possibly TRBD1 on 6 matching bases. Germline CDR1 and CDR2: LNHDA and SQIVND (reference sequence). This CDR3 contains 16 residues. The ends were cut back, 3 bases at V and 1 base at J, with 13 bases in the middle. The CDR3 here is CASSIGTTRSNQPQHF. The CDR3 nucleotides read TGTGCCAGTAGTATTGGGACAACGCGCAGCAATCAGCCCCAGCATTTT.

The table lists this clone with a count of one. The chain recombines TRBV5-1 with TRBJ1-6, with unresolved D. The V and J ends lost 0 bases and 8 bases respectively, with 12 bases between them. In germline, CDR1 is SGHRS, CDR2 YFSETQ. This CDR3 contains 15 residues. The CDR3 DNA reads TGCGCCAGCAGCTTGGCTGCCGGGGATTATTCACCCCTCCACTTT. Protein sequence: CASSLAAGDYSPLHF.

This chain connects TRBV2 to TRBJ2-1; TRBD1 agrees at 8 bases. This CDR3 is 13 amino acids long. The V gene's germline CDR1 is SNHLY and CDR2 FYNNEI. The V gene end was trimmed by 2 bases and the J gene end by 9 bases; junction bases not matched to a gene: 3. CDR3 sequence (DNA): TGTGCCAGCAGTGAACCGGGACAGGCTGAGCAGTTCTTC. Its translation is CASSEPGQAEQFF.

V and J are TRBV7-2 and TRBJ2-7; the D gene is possibly TRBD2 (5 bases). Trimming removed 5 bases at V and 0 bases at J, with 11 bases between. The CDR3 contains 14 residues. Germline CDR1 and CDR2: SGHTA and FQGNSA. CDR3 bases: TGTGCCAGCAGCCTGGAGCGGTACTCCTACGAGCAGTACTTC. It translates to CASSLERYSYEQYF.

J is TRBJ1-5 and V is TRBV19; 7 positions match TRBD1. The germline gives CDR1 LNHDA, CDR2 SQIVND (reference sequence). J lost 2 bases, V lost 8 bases, and 18 bases had no gene match. The CDR3 extends over 18 amino acids. The chain's CDR3 is CASEGDREAKNRNQPQHF. In DNA, the CDR3 is TGTGCCAGTGAGGGAGACAGGGAAGCAAAGAACCGCAATCAGCCCCAGCATTTT.

CDR3 sequence reads: CASSWTSGNTGELFF. Here the CDR3 DNA reads TGTGCCAGCAGCTGGACTAGCGGGAACACCGGGGAGCTGTTTTTT. The V and J genes are TRBV7-2 and TRBJ2-2, with 10 bases fitting TRBD2. Per germline, CDR1 SGHTA and CDR2 FQGNSA. This CDR3 contains 15 residues. V dropped 4 bases and J dropped 1; count of bases not matched to a gene: 0.

This sequence joins TRBV3-1 (or the pseudogene TRBV3-2) and TRBJ2-5; 13 bases are shared with TRBD2. After removal of 3 bases from V and 1 base from J, the junction contained 5 bases not matched to a gene. Germline CDR1 reads LGHDT; CDR2 reads YNNKEL (reference sequence). This CDR3 has 17 residues. CDR3 sequence reads: CASSQGLAGTSQETQYF. The CDR3 DNA follows: TGTGCCAGCAGCCAGGGACTAGCGGGAACGTCCCAAGAGACCCAGTACTTC.

The rearrangement links TRBV2 to TRBJ2-3, with D possibly being TRBD1 (5 bases). The germline V gene has CDR1 SNHLY and CDR2 FYNNEI. The CDR3 totals 15 residues. With 4 bases removed from V and 1 base from J, the gap between germline ends came to 12 bases. The CDR3 bases are TGTGCCAGCAGTGGCCAGGGCAGGGGCACAGATACGCAGTATTTT. It yields the protein CASSGQGRGTDTQYF.

The chain recombines TRBV21-1 with TRBJ2-2; the D segment call TRBD1 is taken from the table without a DNA check. TRBV21-1 is listed as a pseudogene. CDR3 length equals 14 residues. The CDR3 DNA reads TGTGCCAGCATATTGGACAGGGGGCCCGGGGAGCTGTTTTTT. Protein sequence: CASILDRGPGELFF.

Notes on this clone: One end of the junction varies from germline; a read error may be responsible. Other DNA sequences in the same sample also yield this CDR3. The V call is TRBV5-5, the J call TRBJ1-2, with TRBD1 identical over 7 bases. Germline V gene data show CDR1 as SGHKS and CDR2 as YYEKEE (reference sequence). This CDR3 has 16 amino acids. The CDR3 nucleotides are TGTGCTAGCAGCTTCCGTGGGACAGTTGCTAACTATGGCTACACCTTC. Translating it yields CASSFRGTVANYGYTF.

In DNA form, the CDR3 reads TGTGCCAGCAGCTCTAGGGCAGGCGGGGCAGATACGCAGTATTTT. Translation gives CASSSRAGGADTQYF. The chain joins TRBV9 to TRBJ2-3; a possible D gene is TRBD2 (6 bases). V gave up 4 bases and J gave up 4 bases, with 16 bases separating them. The CDR3 runs 15 residues. The V gene's germline CDR1 is SGDLS and CDR2 YYNGEE.

This clone showed up many times. The chain combines TRBV6-6 with TRBJ2-7; TRBD2 aligns across 15 bases. Germline values: CDR1 MNHNY, CDR2 SVGAGI (reference sequence). The CDR3 totals 15 residues. The trim removed 5 bases at V and 4 bases at J, leaving 3 bases unmatched. The CDR3 nucleotides are TGTGCCAGCAGTGACGGGACTAGCGGGGGGTACGAGCAGTACTTC. The encoded protein is CASSDGTSGGYEQYF.

The chain couples TRBV5-5 to TRBJ2-3, with a tentative D call TRBD1 (6 bases). V shed 4 bases and J shed 0 bases, with 15 bases lying between them. Germline lookup yields CDR1 SGHKS and CDR2 YYEKEE (reference sequence). This CDR3 spans 16 amino acids. Here the CDR3 DNA reads TGTGCCAGCAGCCCCGGGACACCTAAAAGCACAGATACGCAGTATTTT. It encodes CASSPGTPKSTDTQYF.

The chain recombines TRBV5-6 with TRBJ1-2, with 7 bases lining up with TRBD1. Germline-derived CDR1 and CDR2 are SGHDT and YYEEEE. V lost 0 bases and J lost 4; bases outside the gene matches: 6. The CDR3 is made up of 15 amino acids. The CDR3 loop is CASSLAAGGFYGYTF. The CDR3 nucleotides read TGTGCCAGCAGCTTGGCCGCAGGGGGGTTCTATGGCTACACCTTC.

The chain has TRBV7-6 and TRBJ1-5; D is perhaps TRBD1 (5 bases). Per germline, CDR1 SGHVS and CDR2 FNYEAQ. The CDR3 spans 15 residues. Trimming shortened V by 1 base and J by 4 bases, and 11 bases separated the two germline ends. CDR3 sequence: CASSLGTNRNQPQHF. In DNA form, the CDR3 reads TGTGCCAGCAGCTTAGGTACTAACAGGAATCAGCCCCAGCATTTT.

This clone has just one count. J is TRBJ2-3 and V is TRBV5-6, with TRBD2 matching 7 bases. Germline values: CDR1 SGHDT, CDR2 YYEEEE. Trimming removed 4 bases from V and 3 bases from J; junction bases left unmatched: 8. CDR3 length: 15 amino acids. The CDR3 nucleotides are TGTGCCAGCAGCATGCGAGGACTAGGAACAGATACGCAGTATTTT. Its protein product is CASSMRGLGTDTQYF.

This chain joins TRBV5-1 and TRBJ2-1; D gene ambiguous. Germline CDR1 SGHRS, CDR2 YFSETQ. This CDR3 contains 15 residues. The V and J ends lost 0 bases and 5 bases respectively, with 12 bases between them. The CDR3 DNA is TGCGCCAGCAGCTTGGTATCTAATTCGGACAATGAGCAGTTCTTC. It yields the protein CASSLVSNSDNEQFF.

In regard to this clone: One junction end disagrees with the germline gene, perhaps due to a read error. In DNA, the CDR3 is TGTGCTAGCAGCTTAGATCAGGGGACTGAAGCTTTCTTT. It translates to CASSLDQGTEAFF. V usage is TRBV7-7 and J usage is TRBJ1-1; TRBD1 is a possible D gene (6 bases). The CDR3 is 13 amino acids. The germline V gene encodes CDR1 SSHAT and CDR2 FNYEAQ (reference sequence). The full variable domain, rest sourced from reference TRBV7-7 and TRBJ1-1, is GAGVSQSPRYKVTKRGQDVTLRCDPISSHATLYWYQQALGQGPEFLTYFNYEAQPDKSGLPSDRFSAERPEGSISTLTIQRTEQRDSAMYRCASSLDQGTEAFFGQGTRLTVV.

The chain employs TRBV11-2 and TRBJ1-3; 7 positions agree with TRBD1. This CDR3 contains 15 residues. With V trimmed by 1 base and J by 4 bases, 4 bases remained unmatched. CDR1 SGHAT and CDR2 FQNNGV come from the germline V gene. CDR3 in DNA: TGTGCCAGCAGCTTAGTAGGGACAGAGGGAAACACCATATATTTT. Translating it yields CASSLVGTEGNTIYF.

This chain connects TRBV28 to TRBJ2-2, with 10 positions matching TRBD2. The germline gives CDR1 MDHEN, CDR2 SYDVKM. V lost 6 bases, J lost 4 bases, and 8 bases stayed unmatched. There are 16 residues in the CDR3. CDR3 residues: CASSFHLAGGTGELFF. For the CDR3, the DNA is TGTGCCAGCAGCTTTCACTTAGCGGGAGGCACCGGGGAGCTGTTTTTT.

V usage is TRBV11-2 and J usage is TRBJ2-5; TRBD1 is a possible D gene (7 bases). This CDR3 spans 16 amino acids. The V gene lost 1 base and the J gene lost 1 base, with 13 bases spanning the gap. In germline, CDR1 is SGHAT, CDR2 FQNNGV. CDR3 sequence: CASSLGGTAFQETQYF. For the CDR3, the DNA is TGTGCCAGCAGCTTAGGCGGGACAGCCTTCCAAGAGACCCAGTACTTC.

The chain's CDR3 is CASSTTGVGVGELFF. The DNA for the CDR3 is TGTGCCAGTAGTACGACAGGTGTCGGGGTCGGGGAGCTGTTTTTT. The genes are TRBV19 and TRBJ2-2, with D perhaps TRBD1 (6 bases). The germline V gene has CDR1 LNHDA and CDR2 SQIVND (reference sequence). The CDR3 is made up of 15 amino acids. V was pared by 4 bases and J by 7 bases, with 16 bases between. The full variable domain, rest sourced from reference TRBV19 and TRBJ2-2, is DGGITQSPKYLFRKEGQNVTLSCEQNLNHDAMYWYRQDPGQGLRLIYYSQIVNDFQKGDIAEGYSVSREKKESFPLTVTSAQKNPTAFYLCASSTTGVGVGELFFGEGSRLTVL.

The V and J genes are TRBV7-9 and TRBJ1-5; maybe TRBD1 (5 bases). The germline V gene has CDR1 SEHNR and CDR2 FQNEAQ (reference sequence). Trimming took 4 bases from V and 4 from J, leaving 11 bases between them. CDR3 size: 14 residues. CDR3 loop: CASSYDSSNQPQHF. The CDR3 DNA reads TGTGCCAGCAGCTACGACAGCTCTAATCAGCCCCAGCATTTT.

CDR3 nucleotides: TGTGCCAGCAGTAAACAGGGGAATACTGAAGCTTTCTTT. This encodes CASSKQGNTEAFF. V and J are TRBV12-3 or TRBV12-4 and TRBJ1-1; 7 bases map to TRBD1. The CDR3 is 13 amino acids. J was trimmed by 5 bases and V by 5 bases; bases with no gene match: 5.